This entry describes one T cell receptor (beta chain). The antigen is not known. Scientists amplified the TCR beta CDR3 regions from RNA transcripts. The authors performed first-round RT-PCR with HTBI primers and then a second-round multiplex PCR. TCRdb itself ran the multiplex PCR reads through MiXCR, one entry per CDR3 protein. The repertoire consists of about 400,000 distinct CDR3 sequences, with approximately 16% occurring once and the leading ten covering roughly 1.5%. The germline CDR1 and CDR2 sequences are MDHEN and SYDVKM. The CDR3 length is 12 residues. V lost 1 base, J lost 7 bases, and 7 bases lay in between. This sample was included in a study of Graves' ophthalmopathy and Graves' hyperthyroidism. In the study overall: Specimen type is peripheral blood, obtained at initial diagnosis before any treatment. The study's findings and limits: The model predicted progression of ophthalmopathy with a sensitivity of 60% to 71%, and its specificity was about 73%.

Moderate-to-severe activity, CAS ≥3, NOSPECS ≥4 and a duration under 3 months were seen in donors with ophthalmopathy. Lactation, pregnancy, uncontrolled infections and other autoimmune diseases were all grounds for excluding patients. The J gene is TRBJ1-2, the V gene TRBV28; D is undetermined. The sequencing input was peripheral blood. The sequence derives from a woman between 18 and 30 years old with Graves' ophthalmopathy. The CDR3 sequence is CASSLSRGGYTF. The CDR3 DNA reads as TGTGCCAGCAGTTTATCCCGCGGTGGCTACACCTTC.